Listed here are 9 T cell receptor beta chains from one sample, sequenced in a study of T cells after yellow fever vaccination. One entry per CDR3 protein, called by TCRdb with MiXCR from the 5' RACE reads. This table holds 100,000 to 150,000 distinct CDR3 sequences, about 7.4% found once. Source: CD4+ T cells sorted from PBMCs, taken 9 to 10 days after the first yellow fever vaccination. These receptors all come from a man between 18 and 35 years old who received the YFV17D yellow fever vaccine.

This clonotype has a count of ten or more. The chain links TRBV6-2 or TRBV6-3 to TRBJ2-4, with no clear D. CDR1 and CDR2 (germline): MNHEY, SVGEGT. This CDR3 comprises 13 residues. Trimming shortened V by 3 bases and J by 4 bases, and 7 bases separated the two germline ends. This CDR3 reads CASSYQDKNIQYF. DNA of the CDR3: TGTGCCAGCAGTTATCAGGATAAAAACATTCAGTACTTC.

This clonotype turned up a few times. This chain joins TRBV12-3 or TRBV12-4 and TRBJ2-3, with TRBD2 matching 15 bases. The junction had 12 bases not matched to a gene; V was cut back by 5 bases and J by 6 bases. The CDR3 totals 18 residues. The CDR3 spells CASSRPGTSGGLTDTQYF. CDR3 DNA sequence: TGTGCCAGCAGTCGACCCGGGACTAGCGGGGGGTTGACGGATACGCAGTATTTT.

This clonotype appeared a few times. The chain couples TRBV24-1 to TRBJ2-1; 13 nucleotides agree with TRBD2. The CDR3 extends over 16 amino acids. The trim removed 4 bases at V and 7 bases at J, leaving 6 bases unmatched. Germline assignment: CDR1 KGHDR and CDR2 SFDVKD. The CDR3: CATSETSGGARNEQFF. In nucleotides, the CDR3 is TGTGCCACCAGTGAAACTAGCGGGGGGGCCAGGAATGAGCAGTTCTTC.

This clonotype was observed many times. The rearrangement uses TRBV7-6 and TRBJ2-7; D may be TRBD2 (6 bases). The V end lost 4 bases, the J end lost 5 bases, and 15 bases lay between the germline ends. The CDR3 runs to 14 residues. Germline-derived CDR1 and CDR2 are SGHVS and FNYEAQ. The CDR3 DNA sequence: TGTGCCAGCAGCTCAGTTCGGGGGTACCACGAGCAGTACTTC. Protein: CASSSVRGYHEQYF.

This clonotype showed up just a few times. The gene calls are TRBV7-6 and TRBJ1-3, with 7 bases matching TRBD1. CDR3 length equals 18 residues. Trimming removed 5 bases from V and 1 base from J; junction bases left unmatched: 14. CDR1 SGHVS and CDR2 FNYEAQ come from the germline V gene. This CDR3 reads CASSPRSTGTFSGNTIYF. In DNA form, the CDR3 reads TGTGCCAGCAGCCCCCGCTCGACAGGGACCTTTTCTGGAAACACCATATATTTT.

This clonotype came up many times. The chain employs TRBV12-3 or TRBV12-4 and TRBJ2-2, with 7 bases identical to TRBD1. This CDR3 is built from 16 residues. Unmatched junction bases numbered 6, after V lost 3 bases and J lost 2 bases. The CDR3 is CASSLGTGVNTGELFF. CDR3 DNA sequence: TGTGCCAGCAGTTTGGGTACAGGGGTAAACACCGGGGAGCTGTTTTTT.

This clonotype was observed a handful of times. The V gene is TRBV9, the J gene TRBJ2-1; D is unresolved. The CDR3 is made up of 13 amino acids. Trimming shortened V by 4 bases and J by 6 bases, and 11 bases separated the two germline ends. Germline values: CDR1 SGDLS, CDR2 YYNGEE. CDR3 sequence reads: CASSHGKGNEQFF. The CDR3 bases are TGTGCCAGCAGCCATGGAAAGGGCAATGAGCAGTTCTTC.

This clonotype was seen a few times. The CDR3 protein is CASSLAGGTTEAFF. The CDR3 DNA reads as TGTGCCAGCAGTTTAGCGGGGGGTACTACTGAAGCTTTCTTT. The rearrangement joins TRBV12-3 or TRBV12-4 to TRBJ1-1, with D possibly TRBD1 on 5 matching bases. The CDR3 has 14 amino acids. V lost 0 bases to trimming and J lost 5 bases, with 10 bases between them.

This clonotype showed up many times. The chain joins TRBV5-1 to TRBJ2-7; D possibly corresponds to TRBD2 (6 bases). Trimming removed 2 bases from V and 7 bases from J, with 13 bases in between. The CDR3 contains 13 residues. Germline V gene lookup returns CDR1 SGHRS and CDR2 YFSETQ. The DNA of the CDR3 is TGCGCCAGCAGCTTACGGGACTCCGGGGAGCAGTACTTC. This gives the protein CASSLRDSGEQYF.